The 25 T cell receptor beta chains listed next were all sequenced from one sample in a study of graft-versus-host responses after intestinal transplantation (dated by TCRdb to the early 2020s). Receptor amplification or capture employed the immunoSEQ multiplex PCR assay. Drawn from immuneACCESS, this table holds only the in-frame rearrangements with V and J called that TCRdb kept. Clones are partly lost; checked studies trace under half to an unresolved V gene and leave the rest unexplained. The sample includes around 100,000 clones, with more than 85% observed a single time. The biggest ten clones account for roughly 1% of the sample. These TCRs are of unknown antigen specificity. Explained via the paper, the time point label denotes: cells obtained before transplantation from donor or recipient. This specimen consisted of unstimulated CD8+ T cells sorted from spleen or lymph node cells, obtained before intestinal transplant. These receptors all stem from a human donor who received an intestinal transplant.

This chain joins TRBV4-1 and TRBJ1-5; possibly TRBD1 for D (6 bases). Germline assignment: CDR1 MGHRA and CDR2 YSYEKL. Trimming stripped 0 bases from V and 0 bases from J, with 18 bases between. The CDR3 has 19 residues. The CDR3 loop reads CASSQDAQGTRYSNQPQHF. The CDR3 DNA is TGCGCCAGCAGCCAAGATGCGCAGGGGACTCGGTATAGCAATCAGCCCCAGCATTTT.

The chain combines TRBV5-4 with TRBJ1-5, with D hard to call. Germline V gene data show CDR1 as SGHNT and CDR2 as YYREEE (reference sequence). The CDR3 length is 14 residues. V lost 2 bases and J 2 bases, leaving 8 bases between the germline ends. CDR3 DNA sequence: TGTGCCAGCAGCTTTTGGGGTGGCAATCAGCCCCAGCATTTT. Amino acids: CASSFWGGNQPQHF.

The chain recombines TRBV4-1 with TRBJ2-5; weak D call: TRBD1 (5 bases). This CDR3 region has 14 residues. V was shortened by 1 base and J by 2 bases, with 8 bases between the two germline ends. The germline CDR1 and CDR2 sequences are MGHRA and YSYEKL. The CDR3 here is CASSQGDSQETQYF. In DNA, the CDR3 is TGCGCCAGCAGCCAAGGAGACAGTCAAGAGACCCAGTACTTC.

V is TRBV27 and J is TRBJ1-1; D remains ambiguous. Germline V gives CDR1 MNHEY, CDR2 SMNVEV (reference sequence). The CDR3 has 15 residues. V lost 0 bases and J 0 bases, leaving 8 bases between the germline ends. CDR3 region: CASSLSPGMNTEAFF. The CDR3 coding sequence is TGTGCCAGCAGTTTATCCCCAGGTATGAACACTGAAGCTTTCTTT.

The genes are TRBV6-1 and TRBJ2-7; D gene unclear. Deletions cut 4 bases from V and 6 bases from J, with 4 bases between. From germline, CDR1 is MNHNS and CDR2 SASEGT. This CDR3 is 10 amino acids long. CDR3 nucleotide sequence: TGTGCCAGCAGTGGATTCGAGCAGTACTTC. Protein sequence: CASSGFEQYF.

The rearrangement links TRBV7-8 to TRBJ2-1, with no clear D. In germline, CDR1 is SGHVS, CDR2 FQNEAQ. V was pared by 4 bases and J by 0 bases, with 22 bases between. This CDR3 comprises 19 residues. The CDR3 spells CASSSPTGSASSSYNEQFF. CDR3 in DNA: TGTGCCAGCAGCTCTCCTACCGGGTCCGCCAGTAGCTCCTACAATGAGCAGTTCTTC.

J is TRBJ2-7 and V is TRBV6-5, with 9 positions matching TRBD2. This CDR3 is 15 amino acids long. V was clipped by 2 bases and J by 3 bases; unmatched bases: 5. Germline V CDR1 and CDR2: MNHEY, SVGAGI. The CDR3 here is CASSYLGGGDYEQYF. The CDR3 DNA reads TGTGCCAGCAGTTACCTTGGCGGGGGGGACTACGAGCAGTACTTC.

CDR3 protein: CASSLASGVEETQYF. In DNA form, the CDR3 reads TGTGCCAGCAGCTTGGCTAGCGGGGTTGAAGAGACCCAGTACTTC. The chain is built from TRBV7-8 and TRBJ2-5; 9 positions agree with TRBD2. The J segment lost 3 bases and the V segment lost 3 bases, leaving 5 bases of the junction unmatched. Per the germline V gene, CDR1 is SGHVS and CDR2 is FQNEAQ. The CDR3 covers 15 residues.

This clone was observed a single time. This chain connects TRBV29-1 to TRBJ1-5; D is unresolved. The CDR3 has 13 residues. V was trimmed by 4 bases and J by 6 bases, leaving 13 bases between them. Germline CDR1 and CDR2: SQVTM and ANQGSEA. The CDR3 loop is CSVGMSGGQPQHF. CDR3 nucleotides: TGCAGCGTTGGGATGAGTGGAGGTCAGCCCCAGCATTTT.

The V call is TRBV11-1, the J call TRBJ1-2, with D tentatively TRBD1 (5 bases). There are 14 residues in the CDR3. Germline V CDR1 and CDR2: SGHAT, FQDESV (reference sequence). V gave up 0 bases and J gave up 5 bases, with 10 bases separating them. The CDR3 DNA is TGTGCCAGCAGCTTAGCCACAGGAGTTTATGGCTACACCTTC. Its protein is CASSLATGVYGYTF.

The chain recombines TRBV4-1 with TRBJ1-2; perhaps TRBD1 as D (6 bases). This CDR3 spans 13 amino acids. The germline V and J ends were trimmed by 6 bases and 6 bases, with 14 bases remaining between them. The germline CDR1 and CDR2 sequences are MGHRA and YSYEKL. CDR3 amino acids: CASRGGGWDGYTF. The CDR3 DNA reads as TGCGCCAGCAGGGGGGGCGGCTGGGATGGCTACACCTTC.

The CDR3 is CASSQDGVYTEAFF. CDR3 sequence (DNA): TGCGCCAGCAGCCAAGATGGGGTATACACTGAAGCTTTCTTT. The V gene is TRBV4-1, the J gene TRBJ1-1; D is unresolved. V was trimmed by 0 bases and J by 3 bases, leaving 8 bases between them. Germline CDR1 is MGHRA and CDR2 is YSYEKL. The CDR3 is 14 amino acids.

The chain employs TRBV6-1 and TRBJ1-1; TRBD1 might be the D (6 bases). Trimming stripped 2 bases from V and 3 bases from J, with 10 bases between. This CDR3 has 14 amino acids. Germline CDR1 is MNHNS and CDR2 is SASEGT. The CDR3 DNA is TGTGCCAGCAGTGAAACAGGGAGTTACACTGAAGCTTTCTTT. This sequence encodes CASSETGSYTEAFF.

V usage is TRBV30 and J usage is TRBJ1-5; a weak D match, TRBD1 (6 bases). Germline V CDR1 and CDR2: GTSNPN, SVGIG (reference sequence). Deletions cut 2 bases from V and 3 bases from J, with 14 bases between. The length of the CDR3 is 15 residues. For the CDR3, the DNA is TGTGCCTGGAGTCAAGACGGGGGGGCCAATCAGCCCCAGCATTTT. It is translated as CAWSQDGGANQPQHF.

The CDR3 is CASSGDRDWNTEKLFF. As DNA, the CDR3 is TGTGCCAGCAGTGGAGACAGGGATTGGAATACGGAAAAACTGTTTTTT. V and J are TRBV6-1 and TRBJ1-4, with 7 bases fitting TRBD1. The CDR3 loop spans 16 amino acids. V was clipped by 4 bases and J by 8 bases; unmatched bases: 13. The germline gives CDR1 MNHNS, CDR2 SASEGT.

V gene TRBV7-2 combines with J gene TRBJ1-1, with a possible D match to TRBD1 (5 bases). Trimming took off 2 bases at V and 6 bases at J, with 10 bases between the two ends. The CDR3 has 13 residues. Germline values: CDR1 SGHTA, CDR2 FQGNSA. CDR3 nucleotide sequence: TGTGCCAGCAGCTTATGGGGGAGTGCTGAAGCTTTCTTT. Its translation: CASSLWGSAEAFF.

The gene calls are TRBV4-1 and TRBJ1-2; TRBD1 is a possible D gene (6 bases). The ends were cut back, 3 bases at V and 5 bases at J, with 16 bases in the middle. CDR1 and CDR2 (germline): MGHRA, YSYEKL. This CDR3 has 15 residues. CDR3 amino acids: CASSQDNREVYGYTF. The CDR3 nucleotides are TGCGCCAGCAGCCAGGACAACAGGGAAGTGTATGGCTACACCTTC.

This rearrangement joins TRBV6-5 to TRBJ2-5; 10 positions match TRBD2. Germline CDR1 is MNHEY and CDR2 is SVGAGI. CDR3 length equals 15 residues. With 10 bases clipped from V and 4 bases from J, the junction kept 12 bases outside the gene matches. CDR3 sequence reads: CATSILAGGRETQYF. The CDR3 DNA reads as TGTGCCACCTCGATCTTAGCGGGGGGCCGAGAGACCCAGTACTTC.

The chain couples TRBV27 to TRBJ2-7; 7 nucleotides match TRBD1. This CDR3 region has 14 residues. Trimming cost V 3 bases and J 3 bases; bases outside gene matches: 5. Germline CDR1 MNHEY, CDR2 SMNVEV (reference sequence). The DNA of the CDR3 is TGTGCCAGCAGTTTGGGACAGCCGCTCTACGAGCAGTACTTC. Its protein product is CASSLGQPLYEQYF.

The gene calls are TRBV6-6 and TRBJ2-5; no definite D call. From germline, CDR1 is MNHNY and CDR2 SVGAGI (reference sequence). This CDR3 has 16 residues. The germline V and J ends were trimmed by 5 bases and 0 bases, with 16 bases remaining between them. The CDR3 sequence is CASSPGPTEYQETQYF. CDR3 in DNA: TGTGCCAGCAGTCCCGGACCGACGGAGTACCAAGAGACCCAGTACTTC.

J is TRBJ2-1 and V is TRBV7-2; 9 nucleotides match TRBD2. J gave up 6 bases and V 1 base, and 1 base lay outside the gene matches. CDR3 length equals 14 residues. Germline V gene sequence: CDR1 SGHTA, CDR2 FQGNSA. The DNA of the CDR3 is TGTGCCAGCAGCTTAGTGACTAGCGGCAATGAGCAGTTCTTC. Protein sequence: CASSLVTSGNEQFF.

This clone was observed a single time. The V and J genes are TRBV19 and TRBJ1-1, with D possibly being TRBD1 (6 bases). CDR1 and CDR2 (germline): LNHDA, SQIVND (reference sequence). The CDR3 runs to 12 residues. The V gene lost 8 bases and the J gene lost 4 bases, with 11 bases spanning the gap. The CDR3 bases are TGTGCCAGTTCCAGGGGAGTCACTGAAGCTTTCTTT. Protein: CASSRGVTEAFF.

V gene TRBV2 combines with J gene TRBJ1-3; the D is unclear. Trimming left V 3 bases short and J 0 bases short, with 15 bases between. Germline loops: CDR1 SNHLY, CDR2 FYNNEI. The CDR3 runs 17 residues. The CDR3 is CASSDLSWASSGNTIYF. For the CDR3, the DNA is TGTGCCAGCAGTGATTTGTCATGGGCCTCCTCTGGAAACACCATATATTTT.

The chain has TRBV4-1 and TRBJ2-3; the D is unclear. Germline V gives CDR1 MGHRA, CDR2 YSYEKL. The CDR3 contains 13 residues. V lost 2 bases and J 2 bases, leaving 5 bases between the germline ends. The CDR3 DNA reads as TGCGCCAGCAGCCAACTGACCACAGATACGCAGTATTTT. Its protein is CASSQLTTDTQYF.

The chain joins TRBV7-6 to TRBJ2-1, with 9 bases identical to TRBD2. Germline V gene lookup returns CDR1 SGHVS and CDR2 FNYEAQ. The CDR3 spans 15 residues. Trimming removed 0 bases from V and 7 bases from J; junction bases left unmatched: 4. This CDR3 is CASSLAGGGANEQFF. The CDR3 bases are TGTGCCAGCAGCTTAGCAGGCGGGGGGGCGAATGAGCAGTTCTTC.